The rows below give T cell receptor beta chains drawn from one sample of a study of TIL therapy for anti-PD-1-resistant metastatic lung cancer. Profiling relied on immunoSEQ multiplex PCR, and the TCRdb table lists in-frame clones only, not all of them. The sample holds 95,000 or so clones, about three fifths seen once. The material sequenced was tumor tissue, taken at baseline. The receptor source for this set is a person between 30 and 80 years old with non-small cell lung cancer. Both conserved end residues are part of each CDR3. The D gene is left open where the match is weak. Not all rows give a size; the values are once, few, many and, for expanded clones, a class.

D gene,V gene,clone size,J gene,CDR3 protein,CDR3 DNA
TRBD2,TRBV5-6,few,TRBJ2-5,CASSLRLRGLGETQYF,TGTGCCAGCAGTCTACGGTTGCGGGGGTTAGGAGAGACCCAGTACTTC
NA,TRBV27,NA,TRBJ2-5,CASSLSGRGQTQYF,TGTGCCAGCAGTTTATCGGGCAGGGGACAGACCCAGTACTTC
TRBD1,TRBV6-2/TRBV6-3,NA,TRBJ2-7,CASSPSGTGKNEQYF,TGTGCCAGCAGCCCCTCGGGGACAGGGAAAAACGAGCAGTACTTC
TRBD1,TRBV25-1,NA,TRBJ1-4,CASSESGTVPEKLFF,TGTGCCAGCAGTGAATCCGGGACAGTTCCCGAAAAACTGTTTTTT
NA,TRBV7-2,few,TRBJ2-2,CASSVRGSTGELFF,TGTGCCAGCAGCGTACGGGGATCCACCGGGGAGCTGTTTTTT
NA,TRBV6-6,NA,TRBJ2-5,CASTGLPQETQYF,TGTGCCAGCACCGGACTACCACAAGAGACCCAGTACTTC
NA,TRBV24-1,NA,TRBJ2-3,CATALAPGRFSTDTQYF,TGTGCCACCGCGCTAGCGCCGGGTCGATTTAGCACAGATACGCAGTATTTT
NA,TRBV2,NA,TRBJ2-1,CASSEAQQYVNEQFF,TGTGCCAGCAGTGAGGCCCAGCAGTATGTCAATGAGCAGTTCTTC
NA,TRBV7-2,NA,TRBJ1-5,CASSLGGNSNQPQHF,TGTGCCAGCAGCTTAGGGGGGAATAGCAATCAGCCCCAGCATTTT
NA,TRBV7-8,NA,TRBJ2-7,CASSLRGEQYF,TGTGCCAGCAGCCTGAGGGGCGAGCAGTACTTC
NA,TRBV7-7,NA,TRBJ1-6,CASSLGQVHPRSPLHF,TGTGCCAGCAGCTTAGGACAGGTTCATCCGCGTTCACCCCTCCACTTT
NA,TRBV18,few,TRBJ1-2,CASQSGAGGYTF,TGTGCCAGCCAATCCGGGGCGGGTGGCTACACCTTC
NA,TRBV7-3,once,TRBJ1-1,CASSPSVNTEAFF,TGTGCCAGCAGCCCCTCCGTGAACACTGAAGCTTTCTTT
NA,TRBV30,NA,TRBJ1-5,CAWSQGFNQPQHF,TGTGCCTGGAGTCAGGGGTTCAATCAGCCCCAGCATTTT
NA,TRBV7-2,NA,TRBJ1-1,CASSLVLEPGVEAFF,TGTGCCAGCAGCTTAGTATTAGAACCGGGAGTTGAAGCTTTCTTT
TRBD2,TRBV9,once,TRBJ2-5,CASSDLQGGRETQYF,TGTGCCAGCAGTGATCTCCAGGGAGGGCGAGAGACCCAGTACTTC
NA,TRBV6-5,few,TRBJ1-1,CASTRTRGTEAFF,TGTGCCAGCACCCGGACTCGGGGGACTGAAGCTTTCTTT
TRBD2,TRBV6-5,NA,TRBJ2-7,CASSYSASGSYEQYF,TGTGCCAGCAGTTACTCGGCTAGCGGCTCCTACGAGCAGTACTTC
NA,TRBV28,few,TRBJ2-2,CASSPLSMSGELFF,TGTGCCAGCAGCCCTTTATCGATGTCCGGGGAGCTGTTTTTT
NA,TRBV4-2,NA,TRBJ1-5,CASSQEMNSNQPQHF,TGTGCCAGCAGCCAAGAGATGAATAGCAATCAGCCCCAGCATTTT
NA,TRBV5-1,few,TRBJ2-7,CASSPTGGSYEQYF,TGCGCCAGCAGCCCCACTGGCGGCTCCTACGAGCAGTACTTC
TRBD1,TRBV7-9,NA,TRBJ2-7,CASSLDRTGGSYEQYF,TGTGCCAGCAGCTTAGATCGGACAGGGGGCTCCTACGAGCAGTACTTC
TRBD2,TRBV6-2/TRBV6-3,NA,TRBJ2-1,CASSYVAGSYNEQFF,TGTGCCAGCAGTTACGTAGCGGGTAGCTACAATGAGCAGTTCTTC
NA,TRBV19,many,TRBJ2-6,CASSSANVLTF,TGTGCCAGTAGTTCTGCCAACGTCCTGACTTTC
NA,TRBV7-9,NA,TRBJ1-5,CASSLMDSNQPQHF,TGTGCCAGCAGCTTAATGGATAGCAATCAGCCCCAGCATTTT
TRBD2,TRBV28,NA,TRBJ2-1,CASSSPAGGPGNEQFF,TGTGCCAGCAGTTCGCCGGCGGGGGGGCCCGGGAATGAGCAGTTCTTC
NA,TRBV6-4,NA,TRBJ2-1,CASSDSSANEQFF,TGTGCCAGCAGTGATTCAAGTGCCAATGAGCAGTTCTTC
NA,TRBV6-5,NA,TRBJ2-2,CASLKSPNTGELFF,TGTGCCAGCTTGAAGAGCCCGAACACCGGGGAGCTGTTTTTT
TRBD2,TRBV11-2,few,TRBJ2-3,CASSLGLADPSTDTQYF,TGTGCCAGCAGCTTAGGACTAGCGGACCCTAGCACAGATACGCAGTATTTT
TRBD2,TRBV3-1/TRBV3-2,NA,TRBJ2-7,CASSQEPGRAGEQYF,TGTGCCAGCAGCCAAGAACCCGGGAGGGCTGGCGAGCAGTACTTC
NA,TRBV4-3,NA,TRBJ2-7,CASSQDRFSYEQYF,TGCGCCAGCAGCCAAGACAGGTTCTCCTACGAGCAGTACTTC
NA,TRBV11-2,once,TRBJ2-1,CASSLVSGTYNEQFF,TGTGCCAGCAGCTTAGTGTCAGGGACCTACAATGAGCAGTTCTTC
NA,TRBV21-1,few,TRBJ2-7,CASSNTERRGVSYEQYF,TGTGCCAGCAGCAACACCGAGCGGAGAGGGGTTTCCTACGAGCAGTACTTC
NA,TRBV9,NA,TRBJ2-7,CASSVGSESYEQYF,TGTGCCAGCAGCGTAGGGTCAGAGAGCTACGAGCAGTACTTC
NA,TRBV12-3/TRBV12-4,NA,TRBJ2-2,CASSLPAGELFF,TGTGCCAGCAGTTTGCCGGCCGGGGAGCTGTTTTTT
NA,TRBV7-9,NA,TRBJ1-5,CASSLAGGQPQHF,TGTGCCAGCAGCTTAGCGGGGGGTCAGCCCCAGCATTTT
NA,TRBV6-1,NA,TRBJ1-5,CASSEGSGGQPQHF,TGTGCCAGCAGTGAAGGGTCCGGCGGCCAGCCCCAGCATTTT
NA,TRBV29-1,NA,TRBJ2-7,CSVSTVFSSYEQYF,TGCAGCGTCTCGACAGTTTTTAGCTCCTACGAGCAGTACTTC
NA,TRBV7-9,few,TRBJ1-4,CASSLPATNEKLFF,TGTGCCAGCAGCCTCCCTGCAACTAATGAAAAACTGTTTTTT
NA,TRBV6-4,NA,TRBJ1-5,CASSEGSNQPQHF,TGTGCCAGCAGTGAGGGTAGCAATCAGCCCCAGCATTTT
NA,TRBV7-9,many,TRBJ2-1,CASSLVSGADEQFF,TGTGCCAGCAGCTTAGTATCAGGGGCCGATGAGCAGTTCTTC
NA,TRBV5-6,many,TRBJ1-2,CASSFRLYGYTF,TGTGCCAGCAGCTTTAGGCTCTATGGCTACACCTTC